This TCR beta chain was sequenced in a study of OX40 agonist ivuxolimab in advanced cancers. About this clone: Its antigen remains unknown.

Profiling relied on immunoSEQ multiplex PCR, and the TCRdb table lists in-frame clones only, not all of them. Of roughly 70,000 clones in the sample, around 82% were seen once. The CDR3 totals 15 residues. CDR1 and CDR2 (germline): LNHDA, SQIVND (reference sequence). V dropped 2 bases and J dropped 2; count of bases not matched to a gene: 2. Findings of the study overall: Low normalized T-cell clonal expansion also characterized some of the nonresponders.

The sequencing used CD4+ or CD8+ T cells sorted from blood, collected in a trial of the OX40 agonist ivuxolimab. The chain links TRBV19 to TRBJ2-7; 11 nucleotides line up with TRBD2. This TCR was recovered from an adult with an advanced solid tumor such as melanoma, head and neck, liver or kidney cancer. The CDR3 reads CASSISSGGAYEQYF. DNA of the CDR3: TGTGCCAGTAGTATAAGTAGCGGGGGGGCCTACGAGCAGTACTTC. The entire variable domain, with the rest obtained from reference TRBV19 and TRBJ2-7, is as follows: DGGITQSPKYLFRKEGQNVTLSCEQNLNHDAMYWYRQDPGQGLRLIYYSQIVNDFQKGDIAEGYSVSREKKESFPLTVTSAQKNPTAFYLCASSISSGGAYEQYFGPGTRLTVT.